A selection of T cell receptor beta chains follows, all from one sample in a study of regulatory T cells in long-lasting Graves disease. MiXCR was run by TCRdb on the multiplex PCR reads, yielding one entry per CDR3 protein. The data contain hundreds of thousands of distinct CDR3 sequences, roughly 16% of them singletons. These sequences were also reported in another study, on T cells in Graves' hyperthyroidism and ophthalmopathy.

Sample: peripheral blood mononuclear cells (PBMCs), taken at new diagnosis, from a patient treated with antithyroid drugs. Receptor source: a woman aged 35-60 years with Graves disease. Each CDR3 is given with its conserved first and last residue.

TRBV7-2 | CASSLVGGRGPADTQYF
TRBV10-3 | CAISDVGTGEINEQFF
TRBV6-1 | CASTLRDGAGNTIYF
TRBV3-1 | CASSQDELGNEQYF
TRBV15 | CATSRDRVGGYTF
TRBV20-1 | CSGLTSGGISYNEQFF
TRBV3-1 | CASSQDEGWWTGELFF
TRBV6-1 | CASSGRGTQYF
TRBV12-3/TRBV12-4 | CASHQGSNEKLFF
TRBV7-9 | CASSLVGVPREQYF